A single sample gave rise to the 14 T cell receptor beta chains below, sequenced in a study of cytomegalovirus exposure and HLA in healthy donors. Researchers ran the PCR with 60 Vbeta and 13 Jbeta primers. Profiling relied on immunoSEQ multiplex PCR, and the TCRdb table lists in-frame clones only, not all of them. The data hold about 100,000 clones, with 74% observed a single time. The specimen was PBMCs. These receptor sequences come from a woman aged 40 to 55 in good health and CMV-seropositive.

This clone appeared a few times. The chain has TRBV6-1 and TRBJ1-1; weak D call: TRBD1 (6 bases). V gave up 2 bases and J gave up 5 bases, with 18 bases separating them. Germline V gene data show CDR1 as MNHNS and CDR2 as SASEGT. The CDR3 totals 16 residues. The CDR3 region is CASSEKGSGEGTEAFF. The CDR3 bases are TGTGCCAGCAGTGAAAAAGGATCAGGGGAGGGGACTGAAGCTTTCTTT.

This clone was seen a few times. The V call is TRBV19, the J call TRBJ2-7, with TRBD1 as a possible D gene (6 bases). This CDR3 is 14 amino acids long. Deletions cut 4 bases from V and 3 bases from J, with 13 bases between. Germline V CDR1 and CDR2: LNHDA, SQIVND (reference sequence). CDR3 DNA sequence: TGTGCCAGTAGTAGCAGGGGAGAGCTCTACGAGCAGTACTTC. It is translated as CASSSRGELYEQYF.

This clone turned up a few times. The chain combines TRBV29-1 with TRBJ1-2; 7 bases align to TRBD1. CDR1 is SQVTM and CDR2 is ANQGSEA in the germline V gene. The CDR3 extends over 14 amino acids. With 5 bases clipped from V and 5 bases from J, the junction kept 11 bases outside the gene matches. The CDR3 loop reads CSVPTGPRRYGYTF. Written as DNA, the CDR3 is TGCAGCGTTCCGACAGGGCCCCGTCGGTATGGCTACACCTTC.

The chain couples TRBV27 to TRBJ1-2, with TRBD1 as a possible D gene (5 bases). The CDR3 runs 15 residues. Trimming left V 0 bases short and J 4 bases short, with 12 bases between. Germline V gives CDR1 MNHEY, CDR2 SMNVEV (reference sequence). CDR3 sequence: CASSLSFDGGYGYTF. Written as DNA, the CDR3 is TGTGCCAGCAGTTTATCATTTGACGGGGGCTATGGCTACACCTTC.

The CDR3 protein is CASGIPDRSLETQYF. The CDR3 coding sequence is TGTGCCAGCGGTATACCGGACAGGTCTTTAGAGACCCAGTACTTC. This rearrangement joins TRBV7-2 to TRBJ2-5, with TRBD1 matching over 7 bases. The V gene end was trimmed by 8 bases and the J gene end by 4 bases; junction bases not matched to a gene: 13. Looked up from germline, CDR1 is SGHTA and CDR2 is FQGNSA. This CDR3 is 15 amino acids long.

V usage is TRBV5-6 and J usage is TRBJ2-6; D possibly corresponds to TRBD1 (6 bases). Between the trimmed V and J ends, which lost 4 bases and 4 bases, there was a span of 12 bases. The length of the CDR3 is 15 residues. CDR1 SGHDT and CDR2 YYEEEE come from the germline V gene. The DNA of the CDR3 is TGTGCCAGCAGCCAACAGGGCGGCGGGGCCAACGTCCTGACTTTC. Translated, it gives CASSQQGGGANVLTF.

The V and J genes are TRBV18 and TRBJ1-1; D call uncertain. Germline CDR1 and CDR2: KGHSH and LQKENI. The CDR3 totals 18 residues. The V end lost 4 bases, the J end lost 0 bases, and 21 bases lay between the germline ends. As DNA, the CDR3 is TGTGCCAGCTCACTCAAGGTCACGTCAATAGCCATGAACACTGAAGCTTTCTTT. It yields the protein CASSLKVTSIAMNTEAFF.

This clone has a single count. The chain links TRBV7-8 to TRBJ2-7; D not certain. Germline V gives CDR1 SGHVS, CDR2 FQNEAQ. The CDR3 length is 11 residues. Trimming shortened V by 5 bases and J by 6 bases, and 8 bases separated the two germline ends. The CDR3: CASSANGEQYF. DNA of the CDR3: TGTGCCAGCAGCGCTAATGGCGAGCAGTACTTC.

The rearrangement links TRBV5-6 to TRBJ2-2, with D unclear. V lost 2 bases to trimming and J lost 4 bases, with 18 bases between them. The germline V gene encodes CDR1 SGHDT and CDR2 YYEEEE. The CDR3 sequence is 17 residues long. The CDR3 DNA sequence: TGTGCCAGCAGCTTAAGTCCCCTGGCAGGTGGCACCGGGGAGCTGTTTTTT. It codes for CASSLSPLAGGTGELFF.

CDR3 protein: CASSLGTGVQEQYF. CDR3 DNA: TGCGCCAGCAGCTTGGGGACAGGGGTCCAAGAGCAGTACTTC. The gene calls are TRBV5-1 and TRBJ2-7; 9 positions match TRBD1. CDR1 and CDR2 from the germline V gene are SGHRS and YFSETQ. This CDR3 comprises 14 residues. V shed 0 bases, J shed 7 bases, and the junction held 5 bases outside the gene matches.

CDR3 sequence: CASSTQIGYGYTF. The DNA of the CDR3 is TGTGCCAGCAGCACACAGATCGGCTATGGCTACACCTTC. The chain has TRBV7-2 and TRBJ1-2; D remains ambiguous. Germline loops: CDR1 SGHTA, CDR2 FQGNSA. V lost 5 bases to trimming and J lost 4 bases, with 11 bases between them. The CDR3 runs to 13 residues.

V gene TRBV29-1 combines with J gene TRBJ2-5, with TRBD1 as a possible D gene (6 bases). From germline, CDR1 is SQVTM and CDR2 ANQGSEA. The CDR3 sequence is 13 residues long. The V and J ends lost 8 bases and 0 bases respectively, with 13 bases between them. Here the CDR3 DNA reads TGCAGCTTCCGGGGACATAACCAAGAGACCCAGTACTTC. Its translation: CSFRGHNQETQYF.

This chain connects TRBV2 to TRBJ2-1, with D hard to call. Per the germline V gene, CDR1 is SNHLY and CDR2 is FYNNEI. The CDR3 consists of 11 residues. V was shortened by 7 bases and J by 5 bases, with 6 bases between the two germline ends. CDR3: CASILNNEQFF. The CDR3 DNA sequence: TGTGCCAGCATACTGAACAATGAGCAGTTCTTC.

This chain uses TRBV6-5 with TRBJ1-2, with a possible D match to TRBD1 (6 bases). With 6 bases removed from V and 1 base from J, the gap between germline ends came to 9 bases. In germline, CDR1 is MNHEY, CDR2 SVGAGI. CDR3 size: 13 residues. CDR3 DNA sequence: TGTGCCAGCAGGAACAGGGTTAACTATGGCTACACCTTC. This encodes CASRNRVNYGYTF.